This paragraph reports one T cell receptor (beta chain). The data derive from a study of shared clonotypes between healthy human individuals. CD45RO-negative cells were positively selected for CCR7, leaving out terminally differentiated effector memory CD45RA+ cells. The V and J ends lost 3 bases and 2 bases respectively, with 11 bases between them. The CDR3 has 15 residues. CDR1 and CDR2 from the germline V gene are ENHRY and SYGVKD. Profiling relied on immunoSEQ multiplex PCR, and the TCRdb table lists in-frame clones only, not all of them. The table lists more than 2 million clones, about 95% of them singletons.

The J gene is TRBJ2-1, the V gene TRBV10-3, with D possibly TRBD2 on 6 matching bases. The sequence was collected from a man aged 18 to 29 in good health. The sequencing input was naive CD8+ T cells sorted from blood. CDR3 in DNA: TGTGCCATCAGTGATAGCGGCCTGCCCTACAATGAGCAGTTCTTC. Translated, it gives CAISDSGLPYNEQFF.